This T cell receptor (beta chain) was sequenced in a study of blood T cell repertoires in COVID-19. Overall study: From T cells, B-cell-depleted T cells, or PBMCs came the material, which was cDNA or gDNA.

J gave up 4 bases and V 5 bases, and 4 bases lay outside the gene matches. Per the germline V gene, CDR1 is LNHDA and CDR2 is SQIVND (reference sequence). The CDR3 consists of 14 residues. Methods used by the authors: Amplifying reference gene primers gave estimates of nucleated cell counts. The repertoire was sequenced with immunoSEQ multiplex PCR; TCRdb's copy has only in-frame clones and lacks some. The V and J calls and the clone size are those of that table, but D and trimming were determined from the DNA. Altogether some 150,000 clones are present, roughly 90% being singletons, with the ten largest covering approximately 1.2%.

This chain connects TRBV19 to TRBJ1-3; 8 bases align to TRBD1. What was sequenced was PBMCs or T cells enriched from blood (not recorded which). The sequence was obtained from a woman under 40 with acute COVID-19. The CDR3 DNA reads TGTGCCAGTAGTGCCTGGACAGGGGGAAACACCATATATTTT. This sequence encodes CASSAWTGGNTIYF.